These T cell receptor beta chains were read from a single sample in a study of post-analysis software for immune sequencing data. TCRdb recomputed calls from the PCR reads with MiXCR, one row per CDR3 protein. The sample yields approximately 460,000 distinct CDR3 sequences, roughly 45% seen once. Sequencing used blood. The receptor source for this set is a girl aged 5-17 years with multiple sclerosis. Each CDR3 is given with its conserved first and last residue. Each record gives: J gene, clone size, D gene, V gene, CDR3 DNA, CDR3 protein. D genes are given only for firm matches. Where a row states a size, it is once, few, many or the class of an expanded clone; other rows omit it.

TRBJ2-7 few TRBD1 TRBV29-1 TGCAGCGTTGAAGAAGGTACAGGGGATGTCGAGCAGTACTTC CSVEEGTGDVEQYF
TRBJ1-2 . . TRBV27 TGTGCCAGCAGTTTAAAGAACCGACCTAACTATGGCTACACCTTC CASSLKNRPNYGYTF
TRBJ2-5 few . TRBV9 TGTGCCAGCAGCTCCGGGACAACCGAGACCCAGTACTTC CASSSGTTETQYF
TRBJ2-2 . . TRBV6-2/TRBV6-3 TGTGCCAGCAGTTATATACGGGGGAGAACCGGGGAGCTGTTTTTT CASSYIRGRTGELFF
TRBJ1-2 few . TRBV6-2/TRBV6-3 TGTGCCAGCAGGACCAGGACAGCCACCTCCCCCTATGGCTACACCTTC CASRTRTATSPYGYTF
TRBJ2-1 . TRBD1 TRBV6-4 TGTGCCAGCAGTGAGAGGGGGACAGGGGAATACAATGAGCAGTTCTTC CASSERGTGEYNEQFF
TRBJ1-2 . . TRBV29-1 TGCAGCGTTGCGTTCAGGACGGGCTATGGCTACACCTTC CSVAFRTGYGYTF
TRBJ2-1 . TRBD2 TRBV27 TGTGCCAGCAGTTTCCAGGGCAGCGGGAGAGGTAATGAGCAGTTCTTC CASSFQGSGRGNEQFF
TRBJ2-7 . TRBD1 TRBV3-1 TGTGCCAGCAGCTTCTCCGGGACAGGGGGCGACGAGCAGTACTTC CASSFSGTGGDEQYF
TRBJ2-7 . TRBD2 TRBV5-1 TGCGCCAGCAGCTCGACTAGCGGAGTGGGCTCCTACGAGCAGTACTTC CASSSTSGVGSYEQYF
TRBJ2-5 . TRBD2 TRBV29-1 TGCAGCGTTCGCGATGCTAGCGGGGGAGAGACCCAGTACTTC CSVRDASGGETQYF
TRBJ1-4 few TRBD1 TRBV9 TGTGCCAGCAGCGTAGGAGATCAGGGGGCAGAGGAAAAACTGTTTTTT CASSVGDQGAEEKLFF
TRBJ2-5 few TRBD1 TRBV20-1 TGCAGTGCTAGTCGCAGGGGGCTGGGGACCCAGTACTTC CSASRRGLGTQYF
TRBJ2-5 . . TRBV20-1 TGCAGTGCCCCCCCTGGGGAGTTCCAAGAGACCCAGTACTTC CSAPPGEFQETQYF
TRBJ1-2 few . TRBV5-1 TGCGCCAGCAGCTTGGCCGTGGGGGCGGACTATGGCTACACCTTC CASSLAVGADYGYTF
TRBJ2-1 few . TRBV20-1 TGCAGTGCTAGTGCCTCCGCTCACCAGGGGAATGAGCAGTTCTTC CSASASAHQGNEQFF
TRBJ2-7 few . TRBV5-1 TGCGCCAGCAGCTATGCAGGGGGGAGCTCCTACGAGCAGTACTTC CASSYAGGSSYEQYF
TRBJ2-7 . TRBD2 TRBV6-2/TRBV6-3 TGTGCCAGCAGTTACGTTCTAGCGGGCCGTTACGAGCAGTACTTC CASSYVLAGRYEQYF
TRBJ1-2 . . TRBV16 TGTGCCAGCAGCCAACGCCAACGGGCCTATGGCTACACCTTC CASSQRQRAYGYTF
TRBJ2-1 . . TRBV29-1 TGCAGCGCTGGGGGACCCCAACGGCAGTTCTTC CSAGGPQRQFF
TRBJ2-1 . . TRBV28 TGTGCCAGCAGAGCAAGCGGGCGCTCCTACAATGAGCAGTTCTTC CASRASGRSYNEQFF
TRBJ2-6 few . TRBV7-3 TGTGCCAGCAGCCCCCGGACAGACTCTGGGGCCAACGTCCTGACTTTC CASSPRTDSGANVLTF
TRBJ2-1 few TRBD2 TRBV10-3 TGTGCCATCAGGGAAACCGGGACTAGCGGGGCCCGGTCCTACAATGAGCAGTTCTTC CAIRETGTSGARSYNEQFF
TRBJ2-3 . . TRBV24-1 TGTGCCACCAGTGAACTCGGACCGATCGGCACAGATACGCAGTATTTT CATSELGPIGTDTQYF
TRBJ2-6 . TRBD1 TRBV12-3/TRBV12-4 TGTGCCAGCAGTTTGAGGCAGGGGGCGCCTGGGGCTAACGTCCTGACTTTC CASSLRQGAPGANVLTF
TRBJ2-3 few . TRBV11-3 TGTGCCAGCAGCCTAGCCGAGCGGGATACGCAGTATTTT CASSLAERDTQYF
TRBJ1-1 few . TRBV11-2 TGTGCCAGCAGCTTAGGGGCGGGGAACACTGAAGCTTTCTTT CASSLGAGNTEAFF
TRBJ2-7 few . TRBV7-2 TGTGCCAGCAGCCGAGGGAGGAACGACTACGAGCAGTACTTC CASSRGRNDYEQYF
TRBJ2-7 . . TRBV20-1 TGCAGTGCTACGAACAGGGGACTCTACGAGCAGTACTTC CSATNRGLYEQYF
TRBJ2-1 few . TRBV4-2 TGTGCCAGCAGCCAAGAAACTCGATTCAATGAGCAGTTCTTC CASSQETRFNEQFF
TRBJ2-7 few . TRBV18 TGTGCCAGCTCACCATCAGGGAAGCGGAAGACCTACGAGCAGTACTTC CASSPSGKRKTYEQYF
TRBJ2-7 . TRBD1 TRBV28 TGTGTCAGCAGGCCGGGACAGGGTGGCGAGCAGTACTTC CVSRPGQGGEQYF
TRBJ2-3 . TRBD1 TRBV12-3/TRBV12-4 TGTGCCAGCAGTCCCCCCCTGAGGACAGGAGATACGCAGTATTTT CASSPPLRTGDTQYF
TRBJ2-1 . . TRBV12-3/TRBV12-4 TGTGCCAGCAAGATCCGGAGGGTTTACAATGGGCAGTTCTTC CASKIRRVYNGQFF
TRBJ2-3 few . TRBV29-1 TGCAGCGCAATTGGCAGAAGCACAGATACGCAGTATTTT CSAIGRSTDTQYF
TRBJ2-7 . . TRBV11-1 TGTGCCAGCAGCGGAGTTATCGGCTACGAGCAGTACTTC CASSGVIGYEQYF
TRBJ1-1 . TRBD1 TRBV4-2 TGTGCCAGCAGCCCCAGACAGGGAGGGAGGCCTGAAGCTTTCTTT CASSPRQGGRPEAFF
TRBJ2-3 . TRBD2 TRBV5-1 TGCGCCAGCAGCGTCGGGGGGGGAGATACGCAGTATTTT CASSVGGGDTQYF
TRBJ2-7 few TRBD2 TRBV28 TGTGCCAGCAGTTCCGTAGCGGGAGGAGCCTACGAGCAGTACTTC CASSSVAGGAYEQYF
TRBJ1-2 few . TRBV20-1 TGCAGTGCTAGAGAAGCGGATAACCTATATGGCTACACCTTC CSAREADNLYGYTF
TRBJ2-1 . TRBD2 TRBV30 TGTGCCTGGTGGAGCGGGAGGATGAATGAGCAGTTCTTC CAWWSGRMNEQFF
TRBJ2-7 . TRBD1 TRBV28 TGTGCCAGCAGTTTATCGGGACAGGGGTCCGAGCAGTACTTC CASSLSGQGSEQYF
TRBJ1-5 . TRBD1 TRBV28 TGTGCCAGCAAGGGCAGGGGGAATCAGCCCCAGCATTTT CASKGRGNQPQHF
TRBJ2-4 . . TRBV20-1 TGCAGTGCCCTAACCGACATTCAGTACTTC CSALTDIQYF
TRBJ1-2 . . TRBV15 TGTGCCACCAGCAGAGATCCCGGGCAGCCCTATGGCTACACCTTC CATSRDPGQPYGYTF
TRBJ2-7 . . TRBV4-1 TGCGCCAGCAGCCTCATACAGGGAGATGCCTACGAGCAGTACTTC CASSLIQGDAYEQYF
TRBJ2-1 few . TRBV4-1 TGCGCCAGCAGCCAAGAGGGGGGTAGCTACAATGAGCAGTTCTTC CASSQEGGSYNEQFF
TRBJ2-5 . . TRBV7-9 TGTGCCAGCAGCCGCGCGGGATTAACGGAGACCCAGTACTTC CASSRAGLTETQYF
TRBJ2-5 few TRBD2 TRBV6-5 TGTGCCAGCAGTTACTCCACTAGCGGGATAGAGACCCAGTACTTC CASSYSTSGIETQYF
TRBJ2-7 . . TRBV7-3 TGTGCCAGCAGCTTAGAGGCGTTGAGCGGTTACGAGCAGTACTTC CASSLEALSGYEQYF
TRBJ2-7 few . TRBV3-1 TGTGCCAGCAGCCAGGCCCGGGACTACGAGCAGTACTTC CASSQARDYEQYF
TRBJ2-7 once TRBD1 TRBV5-1 TGCGCCAGCAGCAGACAACGACAGGGGGCCTACGAGCAGTACTTC CASSRQRQGAYEQYF
TRBJ2-1 . . TRBV5-6 TGTGCCAGCAGCCCCGGGGGCGGTGAGCAGTTCTTC CASSPGGGEQFF
TRBJ2-3 . TRBD1 TRBV7-9 TGTGCCAGCAGCTTTTCGGACAGGGGCACAGATACGCAGTATTTT CASSFSDRGTDTQYF